This TCR beta chain was recorded in a study of shared clonotypes between healthy human individuals. Overall study findings and caveats: For naive CD4 cells, approximately 4.8% of clonotypes were shared across a handful of donors. Across subsets, estimated richness was generally greater for naive than for memory populations.

This clone has only one observation. Its specificity is unknown. Assay: immunoSEQ multiplex PCR; the TCRdb copy retains only in-frame clones and omits some. This sample has fewer than 3 million clones; roughly 92% occur once, and the top ten carry around 0.38%. The V and J ends lost 3 bases and 8 bases, in that order; junction bases with no gene match: 15. Per the germline V gene, CDR1 is LNHNV and CDR2 is YYDKDF (reference sequence). This CDR3 is 17 amino acids long. The origin of this receptor is a man between 18 and 35 years old in good health. Some clones in this sample may be carry-over from other donors' samples. The source material was naive CD4+ T cells from PBMCs. Subset noted: CD45RA+ positively selected. The rearrangement links TRBV15 to TRBJ2-3; TRBD2 matches 9 bases. The CDR3 coding sequence is TGTGCCACCAGCAGGGAATGGGTTAGCGGGAGCGTGGGTACGCAGTATTTT. Translated, it gives CATSREWVSGSVGTQYF.